This is a list of T cell receptor beta chains from one sample in a study of early T cells in non-severe SARS-CoV-2 infection. One entry per CDR3 protein, called by TCRdb with MiXCR from the 5' RACE reads. The repertoire holds more than 20,000 distinct CDR3 sequences, under 4.5% seen once, with roughly 1.6% in the top ten. The sequenced sample was whole blood. The source of these receptors is an adult who was a healthcare worker with PCR-confirmed SARS-CoV-2 infection or an uninfected control (not recorded which). Both conserved end residues are part of each CDR3. The size of a clone is reported for some rows only, either as once, few or many, or as a class for expanded clones.

>TRBJ1-6|-|TRBV7-9
CASSIGTEGSPLHF
>TRBJ1-2|many|TRBV20-1
CSATAVDYGYTF
>TRBJ1-2|medium-sized|TRBV14
CASSQDWVGYTF
>TRBJ2-1|many|TRBV5-1
CASSLLSGDYNEQFF
>TRBJ2-7|many|TRBV4-3
CASSQVPTGGQYF
>TRBJ2-3|many|TRBV12-3/TRBV12-4
CASSFRDTQYF
>TRBJ2-5|many|TRBV10-3
CAISDSRGGQETQYF
>TRBJ2-7|many|TRBV11-3
CASSFSRAGEQYF
>TRBJ2-7|many|TRBV20-1
CSANREGTYEQYF
>TRBJ2-1|many|TRBV9
CASSVKGEYNEQFF
>TRBJ2-1|medium-sized|TRBV30
CAWSPDITEQFF
>TRBJ2-2|many|TRBV11-3
CASSLGGTGELFF
>TRBJ1-2|medium-sized|TRBV20-1
CSAVSDNYGYTF
>TRBJ2-3|few|TRBV15
CATSRDNTGRTVTQYF
>TRBJ2-5|many|TRBV7-3
CASSYGQGTQETQYF
>TRBJ2-5|medium-sized|TRBV11-2
CASSFWGNLYQETQYF
>TRBJ1-6|many|TRBV11-2
CASTKGNSPLHF
>TRBJ2-7|many|TRBV5-4
CASSLMGVTNEQYF
>TRBJ2-5|many|TRBV19
CASSQGQGWRETQYF
>TRBJ1-1|many|TRBV7-2
CASSSQGTEAFF
>TRBJ1-1|many|TRBV7-9
CASSLGPQNTEAFF
>TRBJ1-1|many|TRBV29-1
CSVTGVGEAFF
>TRBJ1-5|many|TRBV6-2/TRBV6-3
CASSDGQGNQPQHF
>TRBJ1-4|many|TRBV15
CATSRDRGKGEKLFF
>TRBJ2-5|many|TRBV3-1
CASSQDLASQRETQYF
>TRBJ2-3|many|TRBV20-1
CSARRTGGTQYF
>TRBJ2-7|many|TRBV27
CASSSGPAYEQYF
>TRBJ2-7|-|TRBV5-1
CASSLPGGAYEQYF
>TRBJ2-1|few|TRBV3-1
CASSQDTGSYNEQFF
>TRBJ2-1|medium-sized|TRBV30
CAWSLGPSGAYNEQFF
>TRBJ2-5|many|TRBV6-5
CASKGPRGETQYF
>TRBJ2-2|medium-sized|TRBV9
CASSVVRVGGELFF
>TRBJ2-1|many|TRBV28
CASSLGTPIVGEQFF
>TRBJ2-7|few|TRBV12-3/TRBV12-4
CASSQGRSISYEQYF
>TRBJ1-2|-|TRBV6-6
CASSHDRDYGYTF
>TRBJ1-1|many|TRBV12-5
CASGPNTEAFF
>TRBJ2-1|-|TRBV20-1
CSAEAGEQFF
>TRBJ1-1|many|TRBV10-1
CASQARGGSEAFF
>TRBJ1-1|many|TRBV7-8
CASSSDRGYTEAFF
>TRBJ1-1|-|TRBV9
CASSVEIGNTEAFF
>TRBJ2-1|many|TRBV7-6
CASSLRDGDNEQFF
>TRBJ1-5|-|TRBV6-6
CASSYGREDNQPQHF
>TRBJ2-5|medium-sized|TRBV5-8
CASSLQETQYF
>TRBJ1-2|many|TRBV12-5
CASAESDRYYGYTF
>TRBJ1-6|many|TRBV7-2
CASSLAGTANSPLHF
>TRBJ2-7|many|TRBV25-1
CASSDPTGGRQKQKHEQYF
>TRBJ2-3|many|TRBV28
CASQSGGTDTQYF
>TRBJ2-7|many|TRBV18
CASSREPGGSSYEQYF
>TRBJ2-3|medium-sized|TRBV12-3/TRBV12-4
CASSPGWGGTDTQYF
>TRBJ2-7|many|TRBV20-1
CSARAPSSGTGLGYEQYF
>TRBJ1-5|many|TRBV7-9
CASSFGDQPQHF
>TRBJ2-7|once|TRBV7-8
CASSRNHRDYEQYF
>TRBJ1-5|many|TRBV6-2/TRBV6-3
CASTEGAWQPQHF
>TRBJ2-3|many|TRBV19
CASSIRTSGYTDTQYF